This passage covers 30 T cell receptor beta chains from one sample sequenced in a study of metastatic and nonmetastatic thyroid tumors. No treatment of any kind had been given to any patient before thyroid surgery. TCRdb reassembled clones from the PCR reads with MiXCR. This sample has about 35,000 clones, with around 33% found just once. Sequenced material: tumor tissue. The receptors originated from a female donor with papillary thyroid cancer or a benign thyroid nodule (not recorded which). Some clones in this sample may be carry-over from other donors' samples.

The J gene is TRBJ2-7, the V gene TRBV27; TRBD2 matches 7 bases. The CDR3 has 15 residues. V gave up 4 bases and J gave up 2 bases; unmatched junction bases: 8. CDR1 is MNHEY and CDR2 is SMNVEV in the germline V gene (reference sequence). The CDR3 reads CASSYTSASAYEQYF. The CDR3 DNA sequence: TGTGCCAGCAGTTACACTAGCGCTAGCGCCTACGAGCAGTACTTC.

Turning to this clone: One end of the junction fails to match germline, which may point to a read error. The chain carries TRBV18 and TRBJ1-4, with D unclear. In germline, CDR1 is KGHSH, CDR2 LQKENI. This CDR3 is 13 amino acids long. The CDR3 DNA reads as TGTGCCAGCTCACCAACTCCTAACGAAAAACTGTTTTTT. This codes for CASSPTPNEKLFF.

This clone was picked up a small number of times. The genes are TRBV20-1 and TRBJ2-1; TRBD2 aligns across 9 bases. Germline trimming cut 0 bases from V and 3 bases from J; bases unmatched to any gene: 3. The germline V gene encodes CDR1 DFQATT and CDR2 SNEGSKA (reference sequence). This CDR3 has 15 residues. This CDR3 is CSARESGGFYNEQFF. The CDR3 coding sequence is TGCAGTGCTAGAGAAAGCGGGGGGTTCTACAATGAGCAGTTCTTC.

In its sample, this clone was seen a few times. The chain combines TRBV11-2 with TRBJ2-7; D remains ambiguous. The CDR3 sequence is 17 residues long. The germline V gene has CDR1 SGHAT and CDR2 FQNNGV. Trimming stripped 0 bases from V and 5 bases from J, with 20 bases between. CDR3 DNA: TGTGCCAGCAGCTTAGAGTATTCGGAGCCCCGAGACCACGAGCAGTACTTC. Its protein product is CASSLEYSEPRDHEQYF.

The gene calls are TRBV12-3 or TRBV12-4 and TRBJ2-2; maybe TRBD1 (6 bases). This CDR3 is built from 15 residues. V was shortened by 5 bases and J by 1 base, with 11 bases between the two germline ends. The CDR3 here is CASSLRDKNTGELFF. DNA for the CDR3: TGTGCCAGCAGTCTCCGGGACAAGAACACCGGGGAGCTGTTTTTT.

In this sample, this clone turned up many times. V and J are TRBV19 and TRBJ1-2; no clear D gene. The CDR3 sequence is 14 residues long. Looked up from germline, CDR1 is LNHDA and CDR2 is SQIVND (reference sequence). Deletions cut 3 bases from V and 4 bases from J, with 12 bases between. CDR3 bases: TGTGCCAGTAGTATCCCGACAAGGATCTATGGCTACACCTTC. Residues: CASSIPTRIYGYTF. The full variable domain, its missing parts supplied by reference TRBV19 and TRBJ1-2, is DGGITQSPKYLFRKEGQNVTLSCEQNLNHDAMYWYRQDPGQGLRLIYYSQIVNDFQKGDIAEGYSVSREKKESFPLTVTSAQKNPTAFYLCASSIPTRIYGYTFGSGTRLTVV.

V usage is TRBV6-6 and J usage is TRBJ2-1, with D possibly being TRBD2 (5 bases). Per the germline V gene, CDR1 is MNHNY and CDR2 is SVGAGI (reference sequence). This CDR3 is 13 amino acids long. The V gene lost 3 bases and the J gene lost 4 bases, with 7 bases spanning the gap. CDR3 residues: CASSYGRYNEQFF. CDR3 DNA sequence: TGTGCCAGCAGTTATGGGAGATACAATGAGCAGTTCTTC.

The chain carries TRBV10-3 and TRBJ1-6; unclear D gene. The germline V gene encodes CDR1 ENHRY and CDR2 SYGVKD. The CDR3 loop spans 15 amino acids. V lost 4 bases and J lost 7, with 14 bases in between. The CDR3 nucleotides read TGTGCCATCAGTGCATCGGCGCCTCCCAATTCACCCCTCCACTTT. Translated, it gives CAISASAPPNSPLHF.

The CDR3 protein is CASRTGNEQYF. CDR3 nucleotides: TGTGCCAGCAGGACAGGGAACGAGCAGTACTTC. This chain joins TRBV6-1 and TRBJ2-7, with 7 bases aligning to TRBD1. The CDR3 sequence is 11 residues long. Germline V gene lookup returns CDR1 MNHNS and CDR2 SASEGT. Trimming at V came to 6 bases and at J to 5 bases, leaving 1 base not matched to a gene.

This chain connects TRBV28 to TRBJ2-3; 9 bases match TRBD2. Per germline, CDR1 MDHEN and CDR2 SYDVKM. The CDR3 has 16 residues. Trimming took 5 bases from V and 0 from J; bases not matched to a gene: 6. CDR3 coding DNA: TGTGCCAGCAGTCCCGAGCGGGAGGAGAGCACAGATACGCAGTATTTT. Amino acids: CASSPEREESTDTQYF.

This chain uses TRBV3-1 with TRBJ1-6; D not certain. The CDR3 loop spans 14 amino acids. Germline V gene lookup returns CDR1 LGHDT and CDR2 YNNKEL (reference sequence). Trimming pared 4 bases from V and 8 bases from J, leaving 12 bases between. CDR3 bases: TGTGCCAGCAGCCGCGTAACGCGGGATTCACCCCTCCACTTT. This encodes CASSRVTRDSPLHF.

The chain is built from TRBV10-3 and TRBJ2-2; 12 positions agree with TRBD2. Germline loops: CDR1 ENHRY, CDR2 SYGVKD. The trim removed 6 bases at V and 3 bases at J, leaving 2 bases unmatched. The CDR3 extends over 15 amino acids. CDR3 nucleotide sequence: TGTGCCATCAGCAGACTAGCGGGGGACACCGGGGAGCTGTTTTTT. Translated, it gives CAISRLAGDTGELFF.

The chain combines TRBV2 with TRBJ1-2; D is possibly TRBD1 (5 bases). The CDR3 covers 18 residues. Germline V lookup: CDR1 SNHLY, CDR2 FYNNEI. Between the trimmed V and J ends, which lost 0 bases and 6 bases, there was a span of 23 bases. The CDR3 region is CASSEALLGRGRTDGYTF. The CDR3, as DNA: TGTGCCAGCAGTGAAGCGCTTCTAGGGAGGGGCAGGACGGATGGCTACACCTTC.

The chain combines TRBV27 with TRBJ2-7, with TRBD2 matching over 8 bases. V was clipped by 4 bases and J by 3 bases; unmatched bases: 11. CDR1 and CDR2 from the germline V gene are MNHEY and SMNVEV (reference sequence). The CDR3 totals 16 residues. The CDR3 spells CASSSLATAGVYEQYF. The CDR3 DNA sequence: TGTGCCAGCAGTTCCCTCGCGACAGCGGGAGTCTACGAGCAGTACTTC.

The rearrangement joins TRBV28 to TRBJ2-7; weak D call: TRBD1 (6 bases). Germline V gene lookup returns CDR1 MDHEN and CDR2 SYDVKM. V was pared by 10 bases and J by 4 bases, with 8 bases between. The CDR3 covers 10 residues. The CDR3 bases are TGTGCCACCGGACAGTACGAGCAGTACTTC. It yields the protein CATGQYEQYF.

This clone came up a few times. One end of the junction does not line up with germline, which may come from a read error. Other DNA sequences in this specimen translate into the identical CDR3. This chain connects TRBV28 to TRBJ1-1; D gene ambiguous. Germline loops: CDR1 MDHEN, CDR2 SYDVKM. CDR3 length: 11 residues. The CDR3 reads CASKVNTEAFF. CDR3 nucleotides: TGTGCCAGTAAGGTGAACACTGAGGCTTTCTTT.

Only a few counts were recorded for this clone. V and J are TRBV6-1 and TRBJ1-5; D uncertain. Trimming removed 1 base at V and 9 bases at J, with 13 bases between. Germline loops: CDR1 MNHNS, CDR2 SASEGT. This CDR3 region has 14 residues. CDR3 in amino acids: CASSEGGNLWPQHF. CDR3 bases: TGTGCCAGCAGTGAAGGCGGGAATCTATGGCCCCAGCATTTT.

V is TRBV6-1 and J is TRBJ1-2, with TRBD1 identical over 9 bases. The CDR3 loop spans 13 amino acids. CDR1 and CDR2 (germline): MNHNS, SASEGT. J gave up 8 bases and V 6 bases, and 7 bases lay outside the gene matches. CDR3 amino acids: CASRTQGARGYTF. DNA for the CDR3: TGTGCCAGCAGGACACAGGGGGCTCGCGGCTACACCTTC.

This clone has at least ten counts. The chain joins TRBV6-4 to TRBJ2-1, with TRBD1 matching 10 bases. The CDR3 extends over 15 amino acids. V lost 5 bases, J lost 7 bases, and 8 bases stayed unmatched. Per germline, CDR1 MRHNA and CDR2 SNTAGT. The CDR3, as DNA: TGTGCCAGCAGTCCTGGGACAGGGGAAGGGAATGAGCAGTTCTTC. As protein: CASSPGTGEGNEQFF.

By sample fraction, this clone is medium-sized. This chain links TRBV3-1 with TRBJ2-7, with D maybe TRBD1 (5 bases). Trimming cost V 1 base and J 4 bases, with 14 bases left between them. The CDR3 runs to 15 residues. From germline, CDR1 is LGHDT and CDR2 YNNKEL (reference sequence). In DNA form, the CDR3 reads TGTGCCAGCAGCCAAGGAACCCCAGGGTGGTACGAGCAGTACTTC. Translating gives CASSQGTPGWYEQYF.

This chain's CDR3 is CATRRTNSPLHF. As DNA, the CDR3 is TGTGCCACCCGACGGACTAATTCACCCCTCCACTTT. The chain uses TRBV2 and TRBJ1-6, with D unresolved. The V end lost 10 bases, the J end lost 6 bases, and 10 bases lay between the germline ends. CDR1 is SNHLY and CDR2 is FYNNEI in the germline V gene. This CDR3 comprises 12 residues.

The V and J genes are TRBV12-3 or TRBV12-4 and TRBJ2-7, with TRBD1 matching 9 bases. The length of the CDR3 is 13 residues. Germline trimming cut 6 bases from V and 3 bases from J; bases unmatched to any gene: 3. CDR3 amino acids: CASSAGQGYEQYF. The CDR3 nucleotides read TGTGCCAGCAGCGCGGGACAGGGCTACGAGCAGTACTTC.

The V call is TRBV3-1, the J call TRBJ1-4; perhaps TRBD1 as D (6 bases). The CDR3 is 15 residues long. Germline CDR1 and CDR2: LGHDT and YNNKEL (reference sequence). V lost 4 bases to trimming and J lost 7 bases, with 16 bases between them. The CDR3 region has the DNA TGTGCCAGCAGCCCCGTCGGGGGCGGCGTTGAAAAACTGTTTTTT. Translating it yields CASSPVGGGVEKLFF.

The rearrangement joins TRBV20-1 to TRBJ2-1, with 7 bases fitting TRBD2. Germline V CDR1 and CDR2: DFQATT, SNEGSKA (reference sequence). The CDR3 loop spans 14 amino acids. The ends lost 3 bases at V and 2 bases at J; junction bases unmatched: 4. CDR3 in amino acids: CSASRAGPYNEQFF. CDR3 nucleotides: TGCAGTGCTAGTCGAGCGGGACCCTACAATGAGCAGTTCTTC.

Points on this clone: Given a much more abundant clone one base away, this may be a read error. Additional DNA sequences in this sample encode the identical CDR3. V usage is TRBV3-1 and J usage is TRBJ2-7, with D unresolved. CDR1 and CDR2 from the germline V gene are LGHDT and YNNKEL (reference sequence). The CDR3 is 15 residues long. In DNA form, the CDR3 reads TGTGCCAGCAGCCCCCCCGTCGGGCCGACCTACGAGCAGTACTTT. This translates into CASSPPVGPTYEQYF.

This clone was seen at least ten times. V and J are TRBV6-2 or TRBV6-3 and TRBJ1-5; D is undetermined. The CDR3 runs 13 residues. Germline-derived CDR1 and CDR2 are MNHEY and SVGEGT. Trimming shortened V by 2 bases and J by 4 bases, and 6 bases separated the two germline ends. The CDR3 here is CASSYAENQPQHF. CDR3 sequence (DNA): TGTGCCAGCAGTTACGCGGAGAATCAGCCCCAGCATTTT.

This clone was picked up a small number of times. This rearrangement joins TRBV6-1 to TRBJ1-2; 10 positions match TRBD1. The CDR3 length is 15 residues. V dropped 7 bases and J dropped 4; count of bases not matched to a gene: 9. The germline V gene encodes CDR1 MNHNS and CDR2 SASEGT. DNA of the CDR3: TGTGCCAGCACCACCGGACAGGGGGTAGGCTATGGCTACACCTTC. Amino acids: CASTTGQGVGYGYTF.

At least ten counts were recorded for this clone. This chain connects TRBV6-1 to TRBJ2-2, with TRBD1 identical over 9 bases. This CDR3 is 14 amino acids long. The junction had 3 bases not matched to a gene; V was cut back by 5 bases and J by 5 bases. Germline lookup yields CDR1 MNHNS and CDR2 SASEGT. CDR3 sequence reads: CASSRTGETGELFF. CDR3 sequence (DNA): TGTGCCAGCAGTCGGACAGGGGAAACCGGGGAGCTGTTTTTT.

The chain uses TRBV29-1 and TRBJ1-1, with a tentative D call TRBD1 (5 bases). Trimming removed 0 bases from V and 5 bases from J, with 19 bases in between. This CDR3 region has 16 residues. Germline values: CDR1 SQVTM, CDR2 ANQGSEA. The CDR3 spells CSVEDTDYGGGTEAFF. The CDR3 coding sequence is TGCAGCGTTGAAGATACCGACTACGGGGGTGGTACTGAAGCTTTCTTT.

The chain carries TRBV5-1 and TRBJ1-1; no clear D. CDR1 SGHRS and CDR2 YFSETQ come from the germline V gene. The CDR3 extends over 14 amino acids. With 4 bases removed from V and 5 bases from J, the gap between germline ends came to 15 bases. The CDR3 sequence: CASSTTNLGTEAFF. CDR3 in DNA: TGCGCCAGCAGCACCACTAATCTGGGGACTGAAGCTTTCTTT.